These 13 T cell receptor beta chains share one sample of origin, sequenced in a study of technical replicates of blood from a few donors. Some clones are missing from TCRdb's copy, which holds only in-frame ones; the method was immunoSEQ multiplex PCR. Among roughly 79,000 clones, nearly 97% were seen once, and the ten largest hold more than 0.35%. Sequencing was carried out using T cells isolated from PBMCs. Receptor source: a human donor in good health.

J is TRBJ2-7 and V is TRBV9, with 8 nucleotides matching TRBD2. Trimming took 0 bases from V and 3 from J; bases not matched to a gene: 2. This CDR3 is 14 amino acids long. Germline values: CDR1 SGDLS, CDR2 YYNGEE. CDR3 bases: TGTGCCAGCAGCGTAGGTCTAGCGGGCTACGAGCAGTACTTC. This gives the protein CASSVGLAGYEQYF.

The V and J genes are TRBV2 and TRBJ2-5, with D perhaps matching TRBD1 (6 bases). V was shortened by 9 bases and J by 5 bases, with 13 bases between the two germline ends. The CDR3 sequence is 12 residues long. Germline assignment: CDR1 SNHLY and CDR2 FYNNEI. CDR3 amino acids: CARTGLAETQYF. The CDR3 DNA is TGTGCCAGAACAGGGCTAGCTGAGACCCAGTACTTC.

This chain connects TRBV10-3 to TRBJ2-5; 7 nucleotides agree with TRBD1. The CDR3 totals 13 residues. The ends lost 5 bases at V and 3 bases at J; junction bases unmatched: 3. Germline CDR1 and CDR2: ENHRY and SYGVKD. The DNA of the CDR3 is TGTGCCATCAGTTCGACAGGGAAAGAGACCCAGTACTTC. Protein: CAISSTGKETQYF.

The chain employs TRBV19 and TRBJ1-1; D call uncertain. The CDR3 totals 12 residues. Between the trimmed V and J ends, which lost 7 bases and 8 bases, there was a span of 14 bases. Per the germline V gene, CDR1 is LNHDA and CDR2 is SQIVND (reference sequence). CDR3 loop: CASKDGSLEAFF. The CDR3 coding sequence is TGTGCCAGTAAAGACGGGAGTTTGGAAGCTTTCTTT.

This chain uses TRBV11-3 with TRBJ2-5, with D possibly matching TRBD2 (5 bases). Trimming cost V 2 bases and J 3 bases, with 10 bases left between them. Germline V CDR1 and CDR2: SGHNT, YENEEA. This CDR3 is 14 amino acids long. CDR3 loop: CASSLLREKETQYF. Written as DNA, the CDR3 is TGTGCCAGCAGCTTATTGAGGGAGAAAGAGACCCAGTACTTC.

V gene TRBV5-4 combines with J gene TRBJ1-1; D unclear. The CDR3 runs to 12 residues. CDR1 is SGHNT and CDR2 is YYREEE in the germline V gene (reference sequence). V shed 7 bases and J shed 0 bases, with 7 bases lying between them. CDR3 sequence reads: CASARMNTEAFF. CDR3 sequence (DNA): TGTGCCAGCGCCAGAATGAACACTGAAGCTTTCTTT.

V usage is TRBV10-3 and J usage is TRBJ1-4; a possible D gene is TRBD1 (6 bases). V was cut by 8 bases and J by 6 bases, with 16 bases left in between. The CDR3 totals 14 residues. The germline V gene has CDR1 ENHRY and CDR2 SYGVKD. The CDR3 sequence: CAIQAGERDEKLFF. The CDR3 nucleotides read TGTGCCATCCAGGCAGGGGAAAGGGATGAAAAACTGTTTTTT.

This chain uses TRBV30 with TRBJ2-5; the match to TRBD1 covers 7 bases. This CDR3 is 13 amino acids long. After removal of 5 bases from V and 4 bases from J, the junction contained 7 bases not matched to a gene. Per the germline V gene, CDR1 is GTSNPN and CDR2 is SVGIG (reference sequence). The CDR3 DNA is TGTGCCTGGCAGGTGACAGGGAGAGAGACCCAGTACTTC. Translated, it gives CAWQVTGRETQYF. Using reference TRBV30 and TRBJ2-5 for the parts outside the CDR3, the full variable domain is SQTIHQWPATLVQPVGSPLSLECTVEGTSNPNLYWYRQAAGRGLQLLFYSVGIGQISSEVPQNLSASRPQDRQFILSSKKLLLSDSGFYLCAWQVTGRETQYFGPGTRLLVL.

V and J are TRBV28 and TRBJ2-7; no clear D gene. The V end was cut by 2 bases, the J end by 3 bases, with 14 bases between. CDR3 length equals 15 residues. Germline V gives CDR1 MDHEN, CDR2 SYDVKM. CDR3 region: CASSLPSGSVYEQYF. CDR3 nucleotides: TGTGCCAGCAGTTTACCTTCAGGTTCTGTCTACGAGCAGTACTTC.

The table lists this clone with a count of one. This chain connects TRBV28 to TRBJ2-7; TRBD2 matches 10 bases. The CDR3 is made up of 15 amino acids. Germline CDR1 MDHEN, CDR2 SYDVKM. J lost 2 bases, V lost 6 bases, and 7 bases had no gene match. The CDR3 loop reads CASREIAGGTYEQYF. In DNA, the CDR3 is TGTGCCAGCAGGGAAATAGCGGGAGGCACCTACGAGCAGTACTTC.

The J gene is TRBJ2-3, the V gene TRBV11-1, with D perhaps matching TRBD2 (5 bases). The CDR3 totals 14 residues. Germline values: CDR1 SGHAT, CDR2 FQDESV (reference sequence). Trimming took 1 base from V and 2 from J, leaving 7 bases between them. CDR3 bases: TGTGCCAGCAGCTTAGGCGGGTACACAGATACGCAGTATTTT. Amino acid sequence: CASSLGGYTDTQYF. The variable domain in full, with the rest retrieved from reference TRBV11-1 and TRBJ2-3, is EAEVAQSPRYKITEKSQAVAFWCDPISGHATLYWYRQILGQGPELLVQFQDESVVDDSQLPKDRFSAERLKGVDSTLKIQPAELGDSAMYLCASSLGGYTDTQYFGPGTRLTVL.

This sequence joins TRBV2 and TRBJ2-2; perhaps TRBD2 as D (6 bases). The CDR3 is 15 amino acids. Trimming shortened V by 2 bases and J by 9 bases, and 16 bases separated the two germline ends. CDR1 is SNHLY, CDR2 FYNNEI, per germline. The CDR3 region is CASSESSGHHRELFF. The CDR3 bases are TGTGCCAGCAGTGAATCCAGCGGGCATCACCGGGAGCTGTTTTTT. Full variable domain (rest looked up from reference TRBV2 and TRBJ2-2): EPEVTQTPSHQVTQMGQEVILRCVPISNHLYFYWYRQILGQKVEFLVSFYNNEISEKSEIFDDQFSVERPDGSNFTLKIRSTKLEDSAMYFCASSESSGHHRELFFGEGSRLTVL.

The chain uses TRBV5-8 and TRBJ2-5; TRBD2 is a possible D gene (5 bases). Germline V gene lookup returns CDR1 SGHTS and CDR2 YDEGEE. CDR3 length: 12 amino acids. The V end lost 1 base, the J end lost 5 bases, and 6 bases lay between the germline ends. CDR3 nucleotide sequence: TGTGCCAGCAGCTTGACTAGGGAGACCCAGTACTTC. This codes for CASSLTRETQYF.